Below, one TCR beta chain is given with its context. The data stem from a study of T-cell reconstitution after alpha-beta-depleted transplantation in children. Trimming took off 1 base at V and 0 bases at J, with 8 bases between the two ends. The CDR3 sequence is 15 residues long. From germline, CDR1 is LGHNA and CDR2 YNFKEQ. Preparing the TCRbeta library involved the use of unique molecular identifiers. TCRdb processed the PCR reads anew with MiXCR; each CDR3 protein has one entry. The data contain about 610,000 distinct CDR3 sequences, about 10% of them singletons. The chain uses TRBV4-2 and TRBJ2-3; D unresolved. The sample consisted of PBMCs from the stem cell graft donor, taken from the stem cell graft. The TCR sequence derives from a human donor who donated a stem cell graft to a child with acute myeloid leukemia. CDR3 sequence reads: CASSQGLPSTDTQYF. The CDR3 coding sequence is TGTGCCAGCAGCCAAGGTCTACCTAGCACAGATACGCAGTATTTT.